Listed below are T cell receptor beta chains from one sample, sequenced in a study of CD8+CD57+ T cells in acquired aplastic anemia. TCRdb re-called the reads with MiXCR, one entry per CDR3 protein. The sample has under 200,000 distinct CDR3 sequences, around 48% seen once. Source material: sorted CD4+, CD8+, or CD8+CD57+ T cells (not recorded which) from PBMCs. These receptors were collected from a human donor with aplastic anemia. CDR3s include the opening cysteine and the closing phenylalanine or tryptophan. The order of the fields is D gene, clone size, V gene, J gene, CDR3 protein, CDR3 DNA. The D gene is left open where the match is weak. Size tells how often a clone was seen (once, few, many) or the class of an expanded clone, and some rows leave it out.

>.|.|TRBV10-3|TRBJ1-5
CAIRKTGTEDQPQHF
TGTGCCATCAGGAAGACCGGGACGGAGGATCAGCCCCAGCATTTT
>.|few|TRBV19|TRBJ1-1
CASSMGGSTEAFF
TGTGCCAGTAGTATGGGCGGTAGCACTGAAGCTTTCTTT
>TRBD1|.|TRBV29-1|TRBJ1-2
CSVATGALGYGYTF
TGCAGCGTTGCGACAGGGGCGCTAGGCTATGGCTACACCTTC
>.|.|TRBV6-1|TRBJ2-1
CASRSATGYNEQFF
TGTGCCAGCAGGTCCGCTACAGGGTACAATGAGCAGTTCTTC
>TRBD1|.|TRBV7-7|TRBJ1-3
CASSDPGQGSGNTIYF
TGTGCCAGCAGCGACCCGGGACAGGGCTCCGGAAACACCATATATTTT
>.|.|TRBV12-5|TRBJ2-1
CASGLVIRVLNEQFF
TGTGCTAGTGGTTTGGTAATAAGGGTTCTAAATGAGCAGTTCTTC
>.|.|TRBV10-3|TRBJ1-1
CAISQQAASGEAFF
TGTGCCATCAGCCAACAGGCAGCGAGCGGTGAAGCTTTCTTT
>.|.|TRBV7-2|TRBJ2-3
CASSLALERTDTQYF
TGTGCCAGCAGCTTAGCGCTCGAACGCACAGATACGCAGTATTTT
>.|.|TRBV7-9|TRBJ2-3
CASSFGNTDTQYF
TGTGCCAGCAGCTTTGGCAACACAGATACGCAGTATTTT
>TRBD1|.|TRBV19|TRBJ1-6
CASSAGTALSPLHF
TGTGCCAGTAGTGCCGGGACAGCCCTCTCACCCCTCCACTTT
>.|many|TRBV11-2|TRBJ2-7
CASSRRDIAYEQYF
TGTGCCAGCAGCCGCCGGGACATCGCCTACGAGCAGTACTTC
>.|many|TRBV2|TRBJ1-4
CASSEARGLDEKLFF
TGTGCCAGCAGTGAAGCGCGGGGGCTGGATGAAAAACTGTTTTTT
>.|many|TRBV15|TRBJ2-3
CATSRDSGTGISDTQYF
TGTGCCACCAGCAGAGATAGCGGGACAGGGATTTCAGATACGCAGTATTTT
>.|.|TRBV10-3|TRBJ2-7
CAISESTRGEQYF
TGTGCCATCAGTGAGTCCACTCGGGGCGAGCAGTACTTC
>TRBD2|.|TRBV6-1|TRBJ2-7
CASSDGGIAYKQYF
TGTGCCAGCAGTGACGGGGGGATTGCCTACAAGCAGTACTTC
>.|.|TRBV24-1|TRBJ2-7
CATSGPGQSYEQYF
TGTGCCACCAGTGGCCCCGGACAGTCCTACGAGCAGTACTTC
>.|many|TRBV3-1|TRBJ2-2
CASSFGGGRTGELFF
TGTGCCAGCAGCTTCGGGGGAGGTCGCACCGGGGAGCTGTTTTTT
>.|many|TRBV6-1|TRBJ2-7
CASSQPGYEQYF
TGTGCCAGCAGCCAGCCAGGCTACGAGCAGTACTTC
>.|.|TRBV7-2|TRBJ2-5
CASSNRDQETQYF
TGTGCCAGCAGTAACAGGGATCAAGAGACCCAGTACTTC
>.|many|TRBV15|TRBJ1-5
CATSRGPAGGQPQHF
TGTGCCACCAGCAGAGGGCCCGCCGGCGGCCAGCCCCAGCATTTT
>.|many|TRBV2|TRBJ2-2
CASSPWIRETGELFF
TGTGCCAGCAGTCCTTGGATAAGGGAGACCGGGGAGCTGTTTTTT
>TRBD2|.|TRBV29-1|TRBJ2-7
CSPGLAGKQQYF
TGCAGCCCCGGACTAGCGGGAAAGCAGCAGTACTTC
>.|.|TRBV7-6|TRBJ1-2
CASSQPGHGYTF
TGTGCCAGCAGCCAGCCGGGACATGGCTACACCTTC
>.|.|TRBV11-2|TRBJ2-3
CASSLDLARPGTDTQYF
TGTGCCAGCAGCTTAGACCTGGCACGCCCTGGGACAGATACGCAGTATTTT
>.|few|TRBV19|TRBJ1-3
CANSLQGTGNTIYF
TGTGCCAATAGCCTACAGGGTACTGGAAACACCATATATTTT
>TRBD1|.|TRBV5-1|TRBJ2-7
CASRGDSHPPYEQYF
TGCGCCAGCAGGGGGGACAGCCATCCTCCCTACGAGCAGTACTTC
>.|many|TRBV5-1|TRBJ2-5
CASSRTGTQRETQYF
TGCGCCAGCAGCCGCACCGGGACACAGAGGGAGACCCAGTACTTC
>TRBD2|.|TRBV6-2/TRBV6-3|TRBJ2-7
CASSFARGPSGYEQYF
TGTGCCAGCAGTTTCGCCCGGGGACCTAGCGGCTACGAGCAGTACTTC
>TRBD2|many|TRBV9|TRBJ2-1
CASSVGTSGKYNEQFF
TGTGCCAGCAGCGTAGGGACTAGCGGGAAATACAATGAGCAGTTCTTC
>.|.|TRBV15|TRBJ2-3
CATSRPGRDTQYF
TGTGCCACCAGCAGACCAGGGAGAGATACGCAGTATTTT
>.|few|TRBV10-3|TRBJ1-5
CAISPGQNGQPQHF
TGTGCCATCAGTCCAGGGCAAAACGGGCAGCCCCAGCATTTT
>TRBD2|.|TRBV10-2|TRBJ2-3
CASSGSQAGGTDTQYF
TGCGCCAGCAGTGGATCACAGGCGGGGGGGACAGATACGCAGTATTTT
>.|many|TRBV7-2|TRBJ1-5
CASSSTQGGYQPQHF
TGTGCCAGCAGTTCGACCCAGGGTGGGTATCAGCCCCAGCATTTT
>.|.|TRBV20-1|TRBJ2-3
CSAGGRGTQYF
TGCAGTGCAGGGGGGCGGGGGACGCAGTATTTT
>.|few|TRBV3-1|TRBJ1-2
CASGQGRNYGYTF
TGTGCCAGCGGGCAGGGACGGAACTATGGCTACACCTTC
>TRBD2|.|TRBV29-1|TRBJ2-1
CSVEFVSGSKFF
TGCAGCGTTGAATTCGTTAGCGGGAGTAAATTCTTC
>.|many|TRBV7-2|TRBJ2-7
CASSPKTSYEQYF
TGTGCCAGCAGCCCTAAAACGTCCTACGAGCAGTACTTC
>.|many|TRBV5-6|TRBJ2-3
CASSLVSTSTDTQYF
TGTGCCAGCAGCTTGGTGTCAACCAGCACAGATACGCAGTATTTT
>.|many|TRBV19|TRBJ2-3
CASSIPGRNTQYF
TGTGCCAGTAGTATCCCCGGACGTAATACGCAGTATTTT
>.|.|TRBV25-1|TRBJ1-2
CASSESQGAGYTF
TGTGCCAGCAGTGAATCCCAGGGTGCCGGCTACACCTTC
>.|.|TRBV7-8|TRBJ1-5
CASSLVEYQPQHF
TGTGCCAGCAGCCTAGTCGAGTATCAGCCCCAGCATTTT
>.|.|TRBV5-8|TRBJ1-2
CASSLRALYGYTF
TGTGCCAGCAGCTTAAGGGCCCTCTATGGCTACACCTTC
>TRBD1|many|TRBV20-1|TRBJ2-7
CSARAGTAYEQYF
TGCAGTGCTAGGGCCGGGACAGCCTACGAGCAGTACTTC
>.|few|TRBV10-3|TRBJ1-2
CAIFVSAGVDYGYTF
TGTGCCATCTTTGTGTCAGCGGGGGTGGACTATGGCTACACCTTC
>.|.|TRBV10-3|TRBJ2-1
CAISGMGVVEQFF
TGTGCCATCAGTGGAATGGGGGTGGTCGAGCAGTTCTTC
>TRBD1|.|TRBV20-1|TRBJ2-7
CSAGTGDYEQYF
TGCAGTGCTGGTACAGGGGACTACGAGCAGTACTTC
>.|many|TRBV20-1|TRBJ2-4
CSAPLTNIQYF
TGCAGTGCTCCCCTAACAAACATTCAGTACTTC
>.|.|TRBV25-1|TRBJ2-3
CASSEFWRPGPLSTDTQYF
TGTGCCAGCAGTGAATTCTGGCGGCCGGGTCCTCTTAGCACAGATACGCAGTATTTT
>TRBD2|.|TRBV9|TRBJ2-1
CASSAGLAGNNEQFF
TGTGCCAGCAGCGCAGGACTAGCGGGGAACAATGAGCAGTTCTTC
>.|.|TRBV2|TRBJ1-4
CASSLRGGREKLFF
TGTGCCAGCAGCCTTCGGGGGGGGCGAGAAAAACTGTTTTTT
>TRBD1|.|TRBV5-1|TRBJ1-2
CASSEGQGGGYTF
TGCGCCAGCAGCGAAGGACAGGGGGGTGGCTACACCTTC
>TRBD1|.|TRBV19|TRBJ2-1
CASSIAGTGIYNEQFF
TGTGCCAGTAGTATAGCCGGGACAGGGATCTACAATGAGCAGTTCTTC
>TRBD1|once|TRBV20-1|TRBJ2-5
CSARLTGGETQYF
TGCAGTGCTAGATTGACAGGGGGAGAGACCCAGTACTTC
>.|many|TRBV7-9|TRBJ2-7
CASSTPDLRSYEQYF
TGTGCCAGCAGCACCCCGGACCTGCGTTCCTACGAGCAGTACTTC